This TCR beta chain appears in the sequencing data of a study of cytomegalovirus exposure and HLA in healthy donors. Study-level findings and limits: According to the study, roughly 160 TCR beta chains were cytomegalovirus-associated.

In this sample, this clone turned up a few times. The antigen is unknown. TCRdb's table, derived via immunoSEQ multiplex PCR, lists solely in-frame clones and lacks some. The sample records 300,000 to 400,000 clones, roughly 87% being singletons. This sequence originates from a man younger than 40 in good health and CMV-seronegative. Sequenced sample: PBMCs.

As DNA, the CDR3 is TGTGCCAGCAGCTCTACAGGGGTATTTTACGAGCAGTACTTC. Translating gives CASSSTGVFYEQYF. The J gene is TRBJ2-7, the V gene TRBV7-8; 7 nucleotides line up with TRBD1. The CDR3 has 14 amino acids. V lost 4 bases and J lost 4; bases outside the gene matches: 7. Germline V gene sequence: CDR1 SGHVS, CDR2 FQNEAQ.